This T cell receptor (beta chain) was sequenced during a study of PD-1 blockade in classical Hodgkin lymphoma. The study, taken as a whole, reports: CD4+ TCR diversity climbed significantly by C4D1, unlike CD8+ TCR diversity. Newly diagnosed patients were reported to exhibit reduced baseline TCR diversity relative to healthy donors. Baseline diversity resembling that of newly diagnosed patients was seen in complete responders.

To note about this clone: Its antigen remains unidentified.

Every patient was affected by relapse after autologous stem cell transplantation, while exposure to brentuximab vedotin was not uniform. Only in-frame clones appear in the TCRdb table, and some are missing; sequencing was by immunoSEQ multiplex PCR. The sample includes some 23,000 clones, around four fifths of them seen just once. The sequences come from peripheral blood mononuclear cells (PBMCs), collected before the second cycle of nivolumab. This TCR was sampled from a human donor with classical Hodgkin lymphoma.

CDR3 sequence: CASSQGDRVNYGYTF. CDR3 DNA: TGTGCCAGCAGCCAGGGGGACAGGGTAAACTATGGCTACACCTTC. The chain joins TRBV4-2 to TRBJ1-2; TRBD1 matches at 9 bases. This CDR3 contains 15 residues. Germline values: CDR1 LGHNA, CDR2 YNFKEQ. The V and J ends lost 3 bases and 2 bases, in that order; junction bases with no gene match: 4.